The T cell receptor beta chain under discussion was sequenced for a study of blood T cells in healthy people across ages. Overall study results and limits: Across the age range, TCR beta diversity per million T cells fell in a roughly linear way. Long-lived donors exceeded aged donors in naive CD4+ cells and diversity. There was a strong correlation between TCR beta diversity and naive T cell percentage.

The authors ran a second PCR of roughly 6 to 12 cycles using a sample-barcoded 5' primer and a J-beta primer mix. The authors tagged each cDNA molecule using a template-switch adaptor with 12 random nucleotides. TCRdb passed the 5' RACE reads through MiXCR, listing each CDR3 protein once. Among around 870,000 distinct CDR3 sequences listed, 25% to 30% were seen once. This clonotype has at least ten counts. As yet, its antigen is unknown. Sample: blood. This clonotype originated in a woman at least 80 years old in good health.

In nucleotides, the CDR3 is TGTGCCAGCAGCTGGGGACTAGCGGGGGAAGAGACCCAGTACTTC. Its translation: CASSWGLAGEETQYF. The gene calls are TRBV5-4 and TRBJ2-5, with TRBD2 matching over 14 bases. The junction had 1 base not matched to a gene; V was cut back by 3 bases and J by 3 bases. The CDR3 has 15 amino acids. Germline values: CDR1 SGHNT, CDR2 YYREEE (reference sequence).